This is a list of T cell receptor beta chains from one sample in a study of blood T cell repertoires in COVID-19. Clones were sequenced by immunoSEQ multiplex PCR, and TCRdb holds only the in-frame ones, with some missing. The repertoire holds roughly 110,000 clones, with 75% to 85% as singletons. Sequenced: peripheral blood. Source of these receptors: a man aged 65 to 79 with acute or convalescent COVID-19. Both conserved end residues are part of each CDR3. A D gene is named only where the DNA matches it firmly. Rows give clone size only sometimes, using once, few, many, or a class for an expanded clone.

cdr3_aa: CAWSVSRIGGDTQYF
cdr3_nt: TGTGCCTGGAGTGTATCAAGAATCGGGGGAGATACGCAGTATTTT
d_call: -
cdr3_length: 15
v_call: TRBV30
j_call: TRBJ2-3
clone_size: -

cdr3_aa: CASSLLLSNQPQHF
cdr3_nt: TGTGCCAGCAGCCTTTTGTTGAGCAATCAGCCCCAGCATTTT
d_call: -
cdr3_length: 14
v_call: TRBV7-9
j_call: TRBJ1-5
clone_size: -

cdr3_aa: CASSVQGSGNTIYF
cdr3_nt: TGTGCCAGCAGCGTACAGGGCTCTGGAAACACCATATATTTT
d_call: -
cdr3_length: 14
v_call: TRBV9
j_call: TRBJ1-3
clone_size: -

cdr3_aa: CASSLDGSTYEQYF
cdr3_nt: TGCGCCAGCAGCTTGGACGGGTCAACCTACGAGCAGTACTTC
d_call: -
cdr3_length: 14
v_call: TRBV5-1
j_call: TRBJ2-7
clone_size: -

cdr3_aa: CASSERYNEQFF
cdr3_nt: TGTGCCAGCAGTGAACGGTACAATGAGCAGTTCTTC
d_call: -
cdr3_length: 12
v_call: TRBV25-1
j_call: TRBJ2-1
clone_size: -

cdr3_aa: CASSRRQGNWAGELFF
cdr3_nt: TGTGCCAGTAGTAGACGACAGGGAAATTGGGCCGGGGAGCTGTTTTTT
d_call: TRBD1
cdr3_length: 16
v_call: TRBV19
j_call: TRBJ2-2
clone_size: -

cdr3_aa: CASSQDRGRAEAFF
cdr3_nt: TGTGCCAGCAGCCAAGACAGGGGGCGGGCTGAAGCTTTCTTT
d_call: TRBD1
cdr3_length: 14
v_call: TRBV7-9
j_call: TRBJ1-1
clone_size: -

cdr3_aa: CASSEVQRLAGGDTQYF
cdr3_nt: TGTGCCAGCAGTGAAGTACAGAGACTAGCGGGGGGAGATACGCAGTATTTT
d_call: TRBD2
cdr3_length: 17
v_call: TRBV6-1
j_call: TRBJ2-3
clone_size: -

cdr3_aa: CASSVATGGPGGGELFF
cdr3_nt: TGTGCCAGCAGCGTAGCTACGGGGGGACCCGGCGGCGGGGAGCTGTTTTTT
d_call: TRBD2
cdr3_length: 17
v_call: TRBV9
j_call: TRBJ2-2
clone_size: -

cdr3_aa: CASSLTGYMNTEAFF
cdr3_nt: TGCGCCAGCAGCTTGACAGGGTACATGAACACTGAAGCTTTCTTT
d_call: -
cdr3_length: 15
v_call: TRBV5-1
j_call: TRBJ1-1
clone_size: -

cdr3_aa: CSASDMNTEAFF
cdr3_nt: TGCAGTGCTAGTGACATGAACACTGAAGCTTTCTTT
d_call: -
cdr3_length: 12
v_call: TRBV20-1
j_call: TRBJ1-1
clone_size: -

cdr3_aa: CASRDRLETEAFF
cdr3_nt: TGTGCCAGCAGGGACAGGTTAGAAACTGAAGCTTTCTTT
d_call: TRBD1
cdr3_length: 13
v_call: TRBV6-5
j_call: TRBJ1-1
clone_size: once